This TCR beta chain was identified during a study of T cells in Graves' hyperthyroidism and ophthalmopathy (dated by TCRdb to about 2019). About the investigation overall: A discovery cohort of roughly 96 patients, approximately 44 with Graves' ophthalmopathy and fewer than 65 with stable Graves' hyperthyroidism, was used to find distinguishing TCR V-J signatures. For training and testing, the 95 to 100 patients in the discovery cohort were randomly divided in a 7:3 ratio. The study also compared thyroid tissue and blood T-cell repertoires from several Graves' hyperthyroidism patients. According to the paper, TCR Vbeta CDR3 sequencing was carried out on 120 to 150 peripheral blood samples, which came from over 40 ophthalmopathy, 70 to 80 hyperthyroidism and approximately 17 progressor patients. Prospective prediction of ophthalmopathy was tested in an independent validation cohort of about 19 hyperthyroidism patients and around 16 patients who later progressed to ophthalmopathy. Once sampling was done, hyperthyroidism patients were given methimazole at a starting dose of 30 mg daily, whereas ophthalmopathy patients were given high-dose intravenous methylprednisolone. General study outcomes and caveats: In validation, progression to ophthalmopathy was predicted by the model with roughly 71% sensitivity and just over 72% specificity, a median of about 6.8 months before onset. In cross-validation, a model built on a 13 V-J signature told ophthalmopathy apart from stable hyperthyroidism with approximately 91% sensitivity and around 81% specificity, and in testing the same model reached 80%/75%. Sample size was not statistically predetermined, and investigators were not blinded to group allocation. Blood samples also contained most of the expanded thyroid clonotypes (frequency above 0.001), which suggests that blood repertoires may reflect thyroid immune responses.

Counted from cysteine to phenylalanine, this CDR3 has 15 amino acids. Here the CDR3 DNA is all that survives: 45 bases in frame from base 1. V was cut back by 0 bases and J by 5 bases, leaving a gap of 10 bases between them. Stable Graves' hyperthyroidism was defined as no progression to ophthalmopathy during 18 months of follow-up. The hyperthyroidism patients were between 18 and 65 years old and newly diagnosed, with a disease duration of less than 2 months. Exclusion was applied to patients with uncontrolled infections, other autoimmune diseases, pregnancy or lactation. Diagnoses were established on the basis of clinical symptoms, serum thyroxine and TRAb, thyroid ultrasound, and orbital computed tomography. Trizol reagent was used to extract total RNA, and RNA quality was then checked on an Agilent 2100 Bioanalyzer. Details on this clonotype: The specificity of this receptor is unknown. No clone much larger than this one lies a single base away; base qualities are absent.

The TCR beta CDR3 regions were amplified from RNA transcripts. The first round of RT-PCR for the TCR CDR3 was performed with the HTBI primer set and the Qiagen OneStep RT-PCR kit. Libraries were constructed in a second round of multiplex PCR, after which size selection and purification were performed. Sequencing of the libraries was done on an Illumina HiSeq2000 using paired-end 100 bp reads. Per the original workflow: SOAPnuke was used to process the raw data, with reads discarded if the reads contained adapters or uncalled bases, had a mean Phred below 15, or lacked an exact constant-primer or identifier match. COPE v1.2.5 was used to merge high-quality paired reads, and clonotypes were defined as unique nucleotide sequences. Clonotypes were aligned to IMGT TRBV, TRBD and TRBJ reference segments using MiTCR v1.1. Analysis was restricted to V-J combinations with a frequency above 0.0001, which covered 98% to 99.2% of repertoires. The TCS score was defined as F50 (clonal expansion) divided by E x V (chaos), with BLOSUM62-based TCRdist calculated between CDR3 peptides within each V-J. Welch's t-statistics and random forest reduced 450 to 600 V-J features to 13, which were used in a naive Bayes classifier (R e1071). The similarity between thyroid and blood repertoires was quantified using the Morisita-Horn index. Clones were called with MiXCR by TCRdb after fastp trimmed the public reads at Q25, and only in-frame beta chains were retained. Each entry is one CDR3 protein sequence, shown with its most common DNA and genes. These V and J calls are TCRdb output, not the study's own analysis. Within this sample are 610,000 or so distinct CDR3 sequences, with 46% of them counted one time only. The ten biggest clones cover 7.5% to 8.5% of the sample.

The chain couples TRBV12-3 or TRBV12-4 to TRBJ1-4; there is no confident call for the D gene. This receptor was identified in a woman under 30 with Graves' hyperthyroidism. Sequencing used peripheral blood or thyroid tissue (not recorded which). The CDR3 region reads CASSLAGGSNEKLFF. The DNA sequence is as follows: TGTGCCAGCAGTTTAGCGGGAGGCTCCAATGAAAAACTGTTTTTT.